Given below is one T cell receptor beta chain in context. Its antigen is as yet unknown. These data belong to a study of shared clonotypes between healthy human individuals. Researchers ran the assay at a deep level. Every subset had its genomic DNA shared out evenly among several immunoSEQ plates. The protocol was immunoSEQ multiplex PCR, while the TCRdb copy is restricted to in-frame clones and leaves out a portion. The data hold about 2.4 million clones, with approximately 94% observed a single time. Study-level results: Around 5.4% of naive CD4 clonotypes were common to several donors.

Sequencing was done on a sample of naive CD4+ T cells from PBMCs. This sample's subset: CD45RA+ positively selected. The clonotype originates from a man aged 18 to 30 in good health. Some clones in this sample may be carry-over from other donors' samples.

The CDR3 protein is CASSSKVGEQFF. Written as DNA, the CDR3 is TGTGCCAGCAGCTCTAAGGTCGGGGAGCAGTTCTTC. The rearrangement joins TRBV11-3 to TRBJ2-1; no reliable D call. V lost 4 bases to trimming and J lost 10 bases, with 11 bases between them. CDR1 is SGHNT, CDR2 YENEEA, per germline. The CDR3 length is 12 residues.